Each of the 13 T cell receptor beta chains below was sequenced from the same sample in a study of early T cells in non-severe SARS-CoV-2 infection. TCRdb reprocessed the 5' RACE reads via MiXCR and lists one record per CDR3 protein. Here the sample spans 90,000 to 120,000 distinct CDR3 sequences, 8.5% to 14% being singletons. Sequencing was performed on whole blood. Receptor source: an adult who was a healthcare worker with PCR-confirmed SARS-CoV-2 infection or an uninfected control (not recorded which).

CDR3 DNA: TGTGCCAGCAGCCCCTCCACCGGGGAGCTGTTTTTT. Translation: CASSPSTGELFF. The J gene is TRBJ2-2, the V gene TRBV7-2; D is uncertain. The V gene lost 5 bases and the J gene lost 4 bases, with 5 bases spanning the gap. Germline V CDR1 and CDR2: SGHTA, FQGNSA. This CDR3 spans 12 amino acids.

As for this clonotype: This may stem from a read error, because a much larger clone lies one nucleotide away. The chain has TRBV11-2 and TRBJ2-7; D possibly corresponds to TRBD2 (7 bases). The CDR3 runs to 18 residues. Germline lookup yields CDR1 SGHAT and CDR2 FQNNGV. CDR3 in amino acids: CTSSLGGAGDQSPYEQYF. CDR3 sequence (DNA): TGTACCAGCAGCTTAGGGGGGGCGGGAGACCAATCTCCCTACGAGCAGTACTTC.

The chain employs TRBV28 and TRBJ1-2, with D possibly matching TRBD1 (6 bases). The CDR3 extends over 14 amino acids. V gave up 3 bases and J gave up 6 bases, with 14 bases separating them. CDR1 and CDR2 (germline): MDHEN, SYDVKM. CDR3 protein: CASSFYREGDGYTF. In nucleotides, the CDR3 is TGTGCCAGCAGTTTCTACAGGGAAGGGGATGGCTACACCTTC.

This clonotype has a handful of counts. The rearrangement joins TRBV5-1 to TRBJ2-7, with 7 bases identical to TRBD1. Germline loops: CDR1 SGHRS, CDR2 YFSETQ. The CDR3 loop spans 14 amino acids. The V segment lost 4 bases and the J segment 5 bases; nucleotides outside the gene matches: 9. The CDR3 nucleotides read TGCGCCAGCAGCCCACGACAGGGTATGAACGAGCAGTACTTC. Its translation is CASSPRQGMNEQYF.

This clonotype was seen repeatedly, ten times or more. The J gene is TRBJ2-7, the V gene TRBV29-1, with TRBD2 matching 7 bases. CDR3 length: 12 amino acids. Germline lookup yields CDR1 SQVTM and CDR2 ANQGSEA. V lost 6 bases to trimming and J lost 6 bases; unmatched junction nucleotides: 8. The CDR3 nucleotides are TGCAGCGTGGTGACTAGCACCTCCGAGCAGTACTTC. This codes for CSVVTSTSEQYF.

Only a few counts were recorded for this clonotype. The chain joins TRBV2 to TRBJ2-2, with 8 bases fitting TRBD1. The CDR3 extends over 15 amino acids. The V and J ends lost 6 bases and 3 bases, in that order; junction bases with no gene match: 6. CDR1 SNHLY and CDR2 FYNNEI come from the germline V gene. CDR3 in amino acids: CASRLTGVDTGELFF. CDR3 bases: TGTGCCAGCAGGCTGACAGGGGTAGACACCGGGGAGCTGTTTTTT.

In this sample, this clonotype turned up many times. The CDR3 DNA reads as TGCGCCAGCAGCTTGGCGGGAGGGCCGGGCAATGAGCAGTTCTTC. It translates to CASSLAGGPGNEQFF. The V and J genes are TRBV5-1 and TRBJ2-1; 8 bases match TRBD2. This CDR3 spans 15 amino acids. V trimming: 0 bases; J trimming: 6 bases; junction bases outside the gene matches: 5. In germline, CDR1 is SGHRS, CDR2 YFSETQ.

As regards this clonotype: The junction differs from germline at one of its ends, possibly a read error. The chain couples TRBV7-4 to TRBJ2-7; D gene unclear. The germline gives CDR1 SGHVT, CDR2 SQSDAQ. The CDR3 consists of 14 residues. Written as DNA, the CDR3 is TGTGCCAGCAGCTTAGGGAGCTTGGCCTACGAGCAGCACTTC. It yields the protein CASSLGSLAYEQHF.

J is TRBJ1-2 and V is TRBV20-1; D is undetermined. Germline lookup yields CDR1 DFQATT and CDR2 SNEGSKA (reference sequence). V lost 3 bases to trimming and J lost 0 bases, with 11 bases between them. The length of the CDR3 is 14 residues. The CDR3 sequence: CSASFGEANYGYTF. The CDR3, as DNA: TGCAGTGCTAGTTTTGGGGAAGCTAACTATGGCTACACCTTC.

The chain recombines TRBV9 with TRBJ2-3, with D possibly called TRBD1 or TRBD2 (5 bases each). The ends were cut back, 5 bases at V and 5 bases at J, with 18 bases in the middle. The V gene's germline CDR1 is SGDLS and CDR2 YYNGEE. This CDR3 region has 15 residues. CDR3 bases: TGTGCCAGCAGTCGCTATGGGACGTCCGGAGATACGCAGTATTTT. Translating gives CASSRYGTSGDTQYF.

This chain connects TRBV7-2 to TRBJ1-6; no firm D call. The germline V gene has CDR1 SGHTA and CDR2 FQGNSA. V dropped 1 base and J dropped 10 bases, with 5 bases sitting between them. The CDR3 contains 12 residues. The CDR3 nucleotides are TGTGCCAGCAGCTTAGGGGCCTCACCCCTCCACTTT. It encodes CASSLGASPLHF.

This clonotype was counted only a few times. This chain uses TRBV5-1 with TRBJ2-7; no clear D gene. From germline, CDR1 is SGHRS and CDR2 YFSETQ. The V gene lost 3 bases and the J gene lost 4 bases, with 17 bases spanning the gap. The CDR3 loop spans 15 amino acids. The CDR3 bases are TGCGCCAGCAGCTCCCGCTTGGGTGACTCTTACGAGCAGTACTTC. Its protein product is CASSSRLGDSYEQYF.

Many counts were recorded for this clonotype. This chain joins TRBV2 and TRBJ2-7; 11 nucleotides agree with TRBD2. Germline values: CDR1 SNHLY, CDR2 FYNNEI. The J segment lost 3 bases and the V segment lost 6 bases, leaving 7 bases of the junction unmatched. The CDR3 is 15 amino acids. The CDR3 DNA follows: TGTGCCAGCAGAACCGGGACTAGCGGAATCTACGAGCAGTACTTC. Protein: CASRTGTSGIYEQYF. Complete variable domain (other parts from reference TRBV2 and TRBJ2-7): EPEVTQTPSHQVTQMGQEVILRCVPISNHLYFYWYRQILGQKVEFLVSFYNNEISEKSEIFDDQFSVERPDGSNFTLKIRSTKLEDSAMYFCASRTGTSGIYEQYFGPGTRLTVT.